The 22 T cell receptor beta chains below were found in one sample sequenced in a study of blood T cell repertoires in COVID-19. The table came from immunoSEQ multiplex PCR; TCRdb's copy has only in-frame clones and leaves some out. Of about 92,000 clones in the sample, roughly 72% were seen once. Sequenced material: peripheral blood. The receptors here all came from an older woman in a cohort sampled during active or convalescent COVID-19.

The V and J genes are TRBV11-1 and TRBJ2-2; unclear D gene. Germline-derived CDR1 and CDR2 are SGHAT and FQDESV (reference sequence). V was trimmed by 5 bases and J by 0 bases, leaving 13 bases between them. This CDR3 is 16 amino acids long. The CDR3 DNA is TGTGCCAGCAGCCCAGGATCAGCCACGAACACCGGGGAGCTGTTTTTT. Residues: CASSPGSATNTGELFF.

This clone has a handful of counts. The chain is built from TRBV11-1 and TRBJ2-1; unclear D gene. Trimming pared 0 bases from V and 6 bases from J, leaving 12 bases between. Germline V lookup: CDR1 SGHAT, CDR2 FQDESV (reference sequence). The CDR3 sequence is 15 residues long. CDR3 residues: CASSLAGYGSNEQFF. Written as DNA, the CDR3 is TGTGCCAGCAGCTTAGCTGGGTACGGGTCCAATGAGCAGTTCTTC.

In this sample, this clone turned up once. The V gene is TRBV7-2, the J gene TRBJ2-5; D remains unclear. V gave up 1 base and J gave up 5 bases, with 11 bases separating them. CDR1 and CDR2 (germline): SGHTA, FQGNSA. The CDR3 has 14 residues. CDR3 in amino acids: CASSLGNPGETQYF. The CDR3 DNA follows: TGTGCCAGCAGCTTAGGGAACCCCGGGGAGACCCAGTACTTC.

This clone occurred a few times. The gene calls are TRBV7-3 and TRBJ2-2; maybe TRBD2 (6 bases). The CDR3 runs 15 residues. V lost 5 bases and J 8 bases, leaving 18 bases between the germline ends. Germline-derived CDR1 and CDR2 are SGHTA and FQGTGA. CDR3 protein: CASSPFPRGVGELFF. The CDR3 region has the DNA TGTGCCAGCAGCCCCTTCCCTCGCGGGGTTGGGGAGCTGTTTTTT.

The chain has TRBV19 and TRBJ2-2; 8 nucleotides agree with TRBD1. CDR3 length: 14 residues. Unmatched junction bases numbered 4, after V lost 6 bases and J lost 4 bases. The V gene's germline CDR1 is LNHDA and CDR2 SQIVND (reference sequence). Here the CDR3 reads CASRRQGSTGELFF. The DNA for the CDR3 is TGTGCCAGTAGGAGACAGGGGAGCACCGGGGAGCTGTTTTTT. Full variable domain (missing parts from reference TRBV19 and TRBJ2-2): DGGITQSPKYLFRKEGQNVTLSCEQNLNHDAMYWYRQDPGQGLRLIYYSQIVNDFQKGDIAEGYSVSREKKESFPLTVTSAQKNPTAFYLCASRRQGSTGELFFGEGSRLTVL.

The chain carries TRBV19 and TRBJ1-2, with D hard to call. CDR1 is LNHDA, CDR2 SQIVND, per germline (reference sequence). This CDR3 is built from 14 residues. Trimming shortened V by 4 bases and J by 6 bases, and 15 bases separated the two germline ends. CDR3 amino acids: CASSNPPELDGYTF. The CDR3 DNA reads TGTGCCAGTAGTAACCCGCCGGAGTTGGATGGCTACACCTTC.

This chain connects TRBV6-1 to TRBJ1-3; D gene uncertain. This CDR3 spans 12 amino acids. V lost 9 bases and J 0 bases, leaving 6 bases between the germline ends. CDR1 MNHNS and CDR2 SASEGT come from the germline V gene. Here the CDR3 DNA reads TGTGCCAGTATAAACTCTGGAAACACCATATATTTT. As protein: CASINSGNTIYF.

This rearrangement joins TRBV5-6 to TRBJ1-4; perhaps TRBD1 as D (6 bases). Trimming took off 1 base at V and 8 bases at J, with 15 bases between the two ends. Germline V gene data show CDR1 as SGHDT and CDR2 as YYEEEE. The CDR3 runs 15 residues. Written as DNA, the CDR3 is TGTGCCAGCAGCTTGAGTTTCGGGGGGCGAGAAAAACTGTTTTTT. This codes for CASSLSFGGREKLFF.

This chain links TRBV19 with TRBJ1-1; a possible D gene is TRBD1 (6 bases). V lost 5 bases and J lost 4, with 11 bases in between. CDR3 size: 13 residues. Germline CDR1 is LNHDA and CDR2 is SQIVND (reference sequence). CDR3 coding DNA: TGTGCCAGTAGTCGACAGGTCCGCACTGAAGCTTTCTTT. As protein: CASSRQVRTEAFF. Using reference TRBV19 and TRBJ1-1 for the parts outside the CDR3, the full variable domain is DGGITQSPKYLFRKEGQNVTLSCEQNLNHDAMYWYRQDPGQGLRLIYYSQIVNDFQKGDIAEGYSVSREKKESFPLTVTSAQKNPTAFYLCASSRQVRTEAFFGQGTRLTVV.

This sequence joins TRBV19 and TRBJ1-1; D is uncertain. V was clipped by 4 bases and J by 4 bases, with 13 bases between them. The CDR3 totals 14 residues. Germline lookup yields CDR1 LNHDA and CDR2 SQIVND (reference sequence). In DNA form, the CDR3 reads TGTGCCAGTAGTACCCTTTCGGTAAGCACTGAAGCTTTCTTT. Protein: CASSTLSVSTEAFF.

The gene calls are TRBV13 and TRBJ2-3; TRBD2 matches at 13 bases. CDR1 and CDR2 from the germline V gene are PRHDT and FYEKMQ (reference sequence). After removal of 7 bases from V and 2 bases from J, the junction contained 15 bases not matched to a gene. The CDR3 sequence is 19 residues long. The CDR3 here is CASTQRRLAGGNYTDTQYF. The CDR3 DNA reads TGTGCCAGCACCCAAAGGAGACTAGCGGGGGGAAACTACACAGATACGCAGTATTTT.

This rearrangement joins TRBV7-6 to TRBJ2-7; D is perhaps TRBD2 (6 bases). Trimming stripped 1 base from V and 5 bases from J, with 12 bases between. CDR3 length equals 14 residues. The germline CDR1 and CDR2 sequences are SGHVS and FNYEAQ. CDR3 DNA sequence: TGTGCCAGCAGCTTAGGCTTGGGAGGAAACGAGCAGTACTTC. Residues: CASSLGLGGNEQYF.

This clone was detected once. The V gene is TRBV5-1, the J gene TRBJ2-3; D ambiguous. The CDR3 loop spans 13 amino acids. Looked up from germline, CDR1 is SGHRS and CDR2 is YFSETQ. Trimming took 2 bases from V and 2 from J, leaving 6 bases between them. CDR3 nucleotides: TGCGCCAGCAGCTTTCGAGACACAGATACGCAGTATTTT. Protein sequence: CASSFRDTDTQYF.

This chain joins TRBV19 and TRBJ1-5; 8 positions agree with TRBD1. The J segment lost 5 bases and the V segment lost 6 bases, leaving 9 bases of the junction unmatched. Germline CDR1 reads LNHDA; CDR2 reads SQIVND (reference sequence). CDR3 length equals 15 residues. The CDR3 reads CASSKRTGRDQPQHF. The CDR3 bases are TGTGCCAGTAGCAAACGGACAGGGAGGGATCAGCCCCAGCATTTT. The complete variable domain, with remaining parts taken from reference TRBV19 and TRBJ1-5, reads DGGITQSPKYLFRKEGQNVTLSCEQNLNHDAMYWYRQDPGQGLRLIYYSQIVNDFQKGDIAEGYSVSREKKESFPLTVTSAQKNPTAFYLCASSKRTGRDQPQHFGDGTRLSIL.

This sequence joins TRBV6-2 or TRBV6-3 and TRBJ2-2, with 9 bases aligning to TRBD2. This CDR3 comprises 16 residues. V lost 5 bases to trimming and J lost 3 bases; unmatched junction nucleotides: 7. Germline values: CDR1 MNHEY, CDR2 SVGEGT. The CDR3 region has the DNA TGTGCCAGCAGTAAGCGGCGGGGGGGATACACCGGGGAGCTGTTTTTT. Amino acids: CASSKRRGGYTGELFF.

The chain couples TRBV7-2 to TRBJ2-1; 11 bases agree with TRBD1. Germline-derived CDR1 and CDR2 are SGHTA and FQGNSA. J was trimmed by 6 bases and V by 5 bases; bases with no gene match: 9. The CDR3 sequence is 16 residues long. The CDR3 DNA is TGTGCCAGCAGCGCATGGACAGGGGGCATCGGCAATGAGCAGTTCTTC. Protein: CASSAWTGGIGNEQFF.

The chain carries TRBV6-6 and TRBJ2-7; TRBD1 aligns across 10 bases. Germline trimming cut 6 bases from V and 3 bases from J; bases unmatched to any gene: 5. The CDR3 spans 14 residues. CDR1 and CDR2 (germline): MNHNY, SVGAGI (reference sequence). Here the CDR3 reads CASSPRDRGYEQYF. In DNA, the CDR3 is TGTGCCAGCAGCCCCCGGGACAGGGGCTACGAGCAGTACTTC.

The chain links TRBV18 to TRBJ2-2, with a weak D call TRBD1 (5 bases). Germline V lookup: CDR1 KGHSH, CDR2 LQKENI. V was pared by 3 bases and J by 4 bases, with 12 bases between. CDR3 length equals 15 residues. The CDR3, as DNA: TGTGCCAGCTCACCTCCCAGGGATGGCACCGGGGAGCTGTTTTTT. Translated: CASSPPRDGTGELFF. Complete variable domain (other parts from reference TRBV18 and TRBJ2-2): NAGVMQNPRHLVRRRGQEARLRCSPMKGHSHVYWYRQLPEEGLKFMVYLQKENIIDESGMPKERFSAEFPKEGPSILRIQQVVRGDSAAYFCASSPPRDGTGELFFGEGSRLTVL.

The rearrangement uses TRBV28 and TRBJ1-2; TRBD1 is a possible D gene (5 bases). Trimming cost V 4 bases and J 1 base, with 13 bases left between them. Germline CDR1 MDHEN, CDR2 SYDVKM. The CDR3 covers 15 residues. This chain's CDR3 is CASSSSGTVNYGYTF. In DNA, the CDR3 is TGTGCCAGCAGTTCGTCCGGGACTGTTAACTATGGCTACACCTTC.

The sample holds one count of this clone. V gene TRBV3-1 (or the pseudogene TRBV3-2) combines with J gene TRBJ1-5; maybe TRBD1 (5 bases). The CDR3 contains 17 residues. Germline assignment: CDR1 LGHDT and CDR2 YNNKEL (reference sequence). Trimming took 0 bases from V and 0 from J, leaving 12 bases between them. Here the CDR3 reads CASSQDKTVYSNQPQHF. The CDR3 region has the DNA TGTGCCAGCAGCCAAGATAAGACAGTCTATAGCAATCAGCCCCAGCATTTT.

The gene calls are TRBV18 and TRBJ1-1; a possible D gene is TRBD1 (6 bases). The V gene lost 6 bases and the J gene lost 8 bases, with 22 bases spanning the gap. CDR3 size: 15 residues. Germline V gene data show CDR1 as KGHSH and CDR2 as LQKENI. The CDR3 here is CASSPLFPAGAEAFF. The CDR3, as DNA: TGTGCCAGCTCGCCTTTATTTCCTGCGGGGGCCGAAGCTTTCTTT.

The rearrangement uses TRBV6-1 and TRBJ1-1; D is undetermined. Deletions cut 0 bases from V and 7 bases from J, with 9 bases between. Germline V gives CDR1 MNHNS, CDR2 SASEGT. The CDR3 contains 13 residues. This chain's CDR3 is CASSEALRGEAFF. CDR3 sequence (DNA): TGTGCCAGCAGTGAAGCGCTTCGAGGTGAAGCTTTCTTT.